One and the same sample provided the 30 T cell receptor beta chains below, sequenced in a study of cytomegalovirus exposure and HLA in healthy donors. A multiplex PCR was run with 60 Vbeta primers and 13 Jbeta primers. Clones were read by immunoSEQ multiplex PCR, and TCRdb kept only the in-frame ones, dropping some. The sample includes roughly 90,000 clones, around four fifths of them seen just once. Source material: PBMCs. These receptors were obtained from a young man in good health and CMV-seropositive.

The chain carries TRBV5-4 and TRBJ1-2; perhaps TRBD1 as D (6 bases). Germline loops: CDR1 SGHNT, CDR2 YYREEE (reference sequence). V was trimmed by 2 bases and J by 0 bases, leaving 14 bases between them. The CDR3 is made up of 16 amino acids. CDR3 protein: CASSFSGGAPNYGYTF. The CDR3 region has the DNA TGTGCCAGCAGCTTCAGTGGGGGGGCGCCTAACTATGGCTACACCTTC.

The chain couples TRBV7-6 to TRBJ2-7; possible D gene TRBD2, 5 bases. The CDR3 is made up of 17 amino acids. V was pared by 1 base and J by 4 bases, with 20 bases between. Germline V gives CDR1 SGHVS, CDR2 FNYEAQ. CDR3 in DNA: TGTGCCAGCAGCTTAGTCCGGGAATCGGGCCACGATTACGAGCAGTACTTC. Protein sequence: CASSLVRESGHDYEQYF.

V and J are TRBV28 and TRBJ2-2, with 11 bases identical to TRBD2. The V gene's germline CDR1 is MDHEN and CDR2 SYDVKM. The junction had 6 bases not matched to a gene; V was cut back by 5 bases and J by 7 bases. CDR3 length: 15 residues. The CDR3 spells CASSQLAGVGGELFF. The CDR3 DNA sequence: TGTGCCAGCAGTCAACTAGCGGGAGTGGGCGGGGAGCTGTTTTTT.

In regard to this clone: An end of the junction differs from the germline gene, which may be a read error. The genes are TRBV5-6 and TRBJ2-7; D gene unclear. From germline, CDR1 is SGHDT and CDR2 YYEEEE. There are 15 residues in the CDR3. CDR3 nucleotides: TGTGCCAGCAGCCGAACCTGGCGGAGCTCCTGCGAGCAGTACTTC. Protein: CASSRTWRSSCEQYF. Complete variable domain (other parts from reference TRBV5-6 and TRBJ2-7): DAGVTQSPTHLIKTRGQQVTLRCSPKSGHDTVSWYQQALGQGPQFIFQYYEEEERQRGNFPDRFSGHQFPNYSSELNVNALLLGDSALYLCASSRTWRSSCEQYFGPGTRLTVT.

The CDR3 reads CAWGQAWEQFF. In DNA, the CDR3 is TGTGCCTGGGGTCAAGCGTGGGAGCAGTTCTTC. V gene TRBV30 combines with J gene TRBJ2-1, with D uncertain. The CDR3 length is 11 residues. The germline V gene has CDR1 GTSNPN and CDR2 SVGIG (reference sequence). Trimming cost V 5 bases and J 10 bases, with 12 bases left between them.

This chain uses TRBV28 with TRBJ1-4, with 8 bases matching TRBD1. V was pared by 6 bases and J by 7 bases, with 10 bases of the junction left unmatched. Germline-derived CDR1 and CDR2 are MDHEN and SYDVKM. The CDR3 runs 15 residues. In nucleotides, the CDR3 is TGTGCCAGCAGATCCAGGGGGCCTACGAGTGAAAAACTGTTTTTT. Protein product: CASRSRGPTSEKLFF.

CDR3 in amino acids: CASSPGDRAGELFF. The CDR3 DNA follows: TGCGCCAGCAGCCCGGGGGACAGAGCTGGGGAGCTGTTTTTT. The V call is TRBV4-3, the J call TRBJ2-2; tentative D call: TRBD1 (7 bases). This CDR3 region has 14 residues. CDR1 is LGHNA and CDR2 is YSLEER in the germline V gene. V lost 4 bases, J lost 8 bases, and 14 bases lay in between.

V gene TRBV2 combines with J gene TRBJ2-7; D gene ambiguous. V lost 8 bases and J 4 bases, leaving 6 bases between the germline ends. The CDR3 has 10 amino acids. CDR1 and CDR2 (germline): SNHLY, FYNNEI. The CDR3 region has the DNA TGTGCCAGCGGTAGATACGAGCAGTACTTC. Translating it yields CASGRYEQYF. The entire variable domain, with the rest obtained from reference TRBV2 and TRBJ2-7, is as follows: EPEVTQTPSHQVTQMGQEVILRCVPISNHLYFYWYRQILGQKVEFLVSFYNNEISEKSEIFDDQFSVERPDGSNFTLKIRSTKLEDSAMYFCASGRYEQYFGPGTRLTVT.

The rearrangement uses TRBV28 and TRBJ2-1; 14 nucleotides line up with TRBD2. The V gene's germline CDR1 is MDHEN and CDR2 SYDVKM. The V gene end was trimmed by 4 bases and the J gene end by 0 bases; junction bases not matched to a gene: 14. The CDR3 runs to 21 residues. The CDR3, as DNA: TGTGCCAGCAGTTCCCGACGGACTAGCGGGAGGCCGACCAGCTCCTACAATGAGCAGTTCTTC. Translation gives CASSSRRTSGRPTSSYNEQFF.

The chain links TRBV6-5 to TRBJ2-1, with 8 bases identical to TRBD2. The CDR3 sequence is 13 residues long. V shed 6 bases and J 10 bases; nucleotides not matched to a gene: 8. CDR1 is MNHEY, CDR2 SVGAGI, per germline. CDR3 sequence reads: CASRPNPSGEQFF. CDR3 DNA sequence: TGTGCCAGCAGACCAAACCCTAGCGGGGAGCAGTTCTTC.

A single count supports this clone. The chain has TRBV29-1 and TRBJ2-5, with D possibly being TRBD2 (5 bases). The CDR3 is 13 amino acids. Germline CDR1 SQVTM, CDR2 ANQGSEA. Trimming pared 3 bases from V and 7 bases from J, leaving 15 bases between. The chain's CDR3 is CSVDFGIRGTQYF. CDR3 coding DNA: TGCAGCGTTGACTTTGGTATTCGGGGGACCCAGTACTTC. Full variable domain (remainder filled in from reference TRBV29-1 and TRBJ2-5): SAVISQKPSRDICQRGTSLTIQCQVDSQVTMMFWYRQQPGQSLTLIATANQGSEATYESGFVIDKFPISRPNLTFSTLTVSNMSPEDSSIYLCSVDFGIRGTQYFGPGTRLLVL.

The chain couples TRBV10-2 to TRBJ2-7, with 7 bases lining up with TRBD1. Germline V gene sequence: CDR1 WSHSY, CDR2 SAAADI. With 2 bases clipped from V and 0 bases from J, the junction kept 4 bases outside the gene matches. CDR3 size: 15 residues. CDR3 DNA: TGCGCCAGCAGTGAGGCAGGGACAGACTCCTACGAGCAGTACTTC. This sequence encodes CASSEAGTDSYEQYF.

The gene calls are TRBV11-1 and TRBJ2-1; no reliable D call. Trimming took off 9 bases at V and 2 bases at J, with 20 bases between the two ends. The CDR3 spans 16 residues. Germline loops: CDR1 SGHAT, CDR2 FQDESV (reference sequence). The CDR3 sequence is CASFPFEAAPYNEQFF. DNA for the CDR3: TGTGCCAGTTTCCCTTTCGAGGCAGCGCCCTACAATGAGCAGTTCTTC.

The genes are TRBV30 and TRBJ2-3, with 10 bases matching TRBD2. Germline-derived CDR1 and CDR2 are GTSNPN and SVGIG (reference sequence). With 0 bases clipped from V and 0 bases from J, the junction kept 9 bases outside the gene matches. The CDR3 is 18 residues long. CDR3 nucleotide sequence: TGTGCCTGGAGTGTAAAGCGGGAGGGCCTTAATAGCACAGATACGCAGTATTTT. It encodes CAWSVKREGLNSTDTQYF. Full variable domain (rest looked up from reference TRBV30 and TRBJ2-3): SQTIHQWPATLVQPVGSPLSLECTVEGTSNPNLYWYRQAAGRGLQLLFYSVGIGQISSEVPQNLSASRPQDRQFILSSKKLLLSDSGFYLCAWSVKREGLNSTDTQYFGPGTRLTVL.

The J gene is TRBJ2-2, the V gene TRBV7-2, with D possibly TRBD1 on 6 matching bases. Trimming cost V 8 bases and J 4 bases, with 11 bases left between them. The CDR3 runs 13 residues. Germline V gene lookup returns CDR1 SGHTA and CDR2 FQGNSA. The CDR3 spells CASHRASTGELFF. The CDR3 nucleotides are TGTGCCAGCCACAGGGCCAGCACCGGGGAGCTGTTTTTT.

The chain links TRBV7-2 to TRBJ2-7, with 9 nucleotides matching TRBD2. CDR1 and CDR2 from the germline V gene are SGHTA and FQGNSA. The CDR3 covers 18 residues. V dropped 1 base and J dropped 2; count of bases not matched to a gene: 12. CDR3 DNA sequence: TGTGCCAGCAGCTTAGATCCTAGCGGGACCGCACGTACCTACGAGCAGTACTTC. Its protein product is CASSLDPSGTARTYEQYF.

The V call is TRBV6-5, the J call TRBJ2-7, with 7 bases matching TRBD1. CDR1 is MNHEY, CDR2 SVGAGI, per germline. V lost 6 bases and J lost 3; bases outside the gene matches: 8. The CDR3 runs to 14 residues. The CDR3 sequence is CASRVDRVVYEQYF. The CDR3 DNA reads TGTGCCAGCAGGGTAGACAGGGTGGTCTACGAGCAGTACTTC.

The chain combines TRBV9 with TRBJ2-7; 8 bases match TRBD1. This CDR3 comprises 12 residues. Germline V lookup: CDR1 SGDLS, CDR2 YYNGEE. Losses at the gene ends were 4 bases for V and 6 bases for J; bases not matched to a gene: 3. As DNA, the CDR3 is TGTGCCAGCAGCCTCGACAGGGGCGAGCAGTACTTC. This codes for CASSLDRGEQYF.

The chain employs TRBV30 and TRBJ2-7; 7 bases line up with TRBD2. The CDR3 sequence is 11 residues long. CDR1 and CDR2 (germline): GTSNPN, SVGIG (reference sequence). With V trimmed by 1 base and J by 6 bases, 0 bases remained unmatched. CDR3 nucleotides: TGTGCCTGGAGTGGGGGGGGCGAGCAGTACTTC. Protein: CAWSGGGEQYF.

J is TRBJ1-4 and V is TRBV10-3; D uncertain. CDR3 length equals 13 residues. Germline assignment: CDR1 ENHRY and CDR2 SYGVKD. The V and J ends lost 10 bases and 7 bases respectively, with 16 bases between them. The CDR3 is CATTAFAGEKLFF. CDR3 sequence (DNA): TGTGCCACTACAGCTTTTGCGGGTGAAAAACTGTTTTTT.

This clone has a single count. The CDR3 loop reads CSVSSPGQGNEKLFF. In nucleotides, the CDR3 is TGCAGCGTCTCAAGCCCGGGACAGGGGAATGAAAAACTGTTTTTT. The chain is built from TRBV29-1 and TRBJ1-4; 10 nucleotides agree with TRBD1. The CDR3 consists of 15 residues. CDR1 is SQVTM, CDR2 ANQGSEA, per germline. The ends lost 6 bases at V and 5 bases at J; junction bases unmatched: 9.

The CDR3 loop is CASSLEIDWETQYF. The CDR3 DNA reads TGTGCCAGCAGCTTAGAAATAGATTGGGAGACCCAGTACTTC. This chain joins TRBV7-6 and TRBJ2-5; no reliable D call. Trimming left V 1 base short and J 5 bases short, with 11 bases between. The germline V gene encodes CDR1 SGHVS and CDR2 FNYEAQ. The CDR3 consists of 14 residues. The full variable domain, its missing parts supplied by reference TRBV7-6 and TRBJ2-5, is GAGVSQSPRYKVTKRGQDVALRCDPISGHVSLYWYRQALGQGPEFLTYFNYEAQQDKSGLPNDRFSAERPEGSISTLTIQRTEQRDSAMYRCASSLEIDWETQYFGPGTRLLVL.

This rearrangement joins TRBV2 to TRBJ2-7; 9 bases align to TRBD2. Germline values: CDR1 SNHLY, CDR2 FYNNEI. After removal of 6 bases from V and 2 bases from J, the junction contained 5 bases not matched to a gene. CDR3 size: 14 residues. CDR3 protein: CASRGASGTYEQYF. Here the CDR3 DNA reads TGTGCCAGCAGGGGGGCTAGCGGGACCTACGAGCAGTACTTC.

V usage is TRBV7-6 and J usage is TRBJ1-4; 11 bases are a match to TRBD1. The CDR3 contains 16 residues. J lost 4 bases, V lost 4 bases, and 5 bases had no gene match. Germline V lookup: CDR1 SGHVS, CDR2 FNYEAQ. The CDR3 DNA sequence: TGTGCCAGCAGCTCCGGGACAGGGGGTTATAATGAAAAACTGTTTTTT. Its protein product is CASSSGTGGYNEKLFF.

The chain combines TRBV28 with TRBJ1-4, with TRBD1 as a possible D gene (6 bases). Germline lookup yields CDR1 MDHEN and CDR2 SYDVKM. CDR3 length: 15 amino acids. Trimming took 6 bases from V and 4 from J, leaving 15 bases between them. CDR3: CASRDTQGINEKLFF. CDR3 DNA sequence: TGTGCCAGCAGGGATACGCAGGGGATTAATGAAAAACTGTTTTTT.

The chain links TRBV5-6 to TRBJ2-2; TRBD2 matches 7 bases. CDR1 is SGHDT, CDR2 YYEEEE, per germline. With V trimmed by 3 bases and J by 3 bases, 2 bases remained unmatched. This CDR3 has 14 residues. CDR3 sequence reads: CASSSAGDTGELFF. The CDR3 nucleotides are TGTGCCAGCAGCTCCGCGGGGGACACCGGGGAGCTGTTTTTT.

The chain recombines TRBV10-3 with TRBJ2-5, with 9 bases identical to TRBD2. CDR1 ENHRY and CDR2 SYGVKD come from the germline V gene. This CDR3 has 18 amino acids. V gave up 11 bases and J gave up 2 bases; unmatched junction bases: 21. The CDR3 bases are TGTGCCCCAAGTCCCGCCCTCGGGATAGCGGGAGTTCAAGAGACCCAGTACTTC. It yields the protein CAPSPALGIAGVQETQYF.

The chain combines TRBV25-1 with TRBJ2-3, with D perhaps TRBD2 (6 bases). The germline gives CDR1 MGHDK, CDR2 SYGVNS. The CDR3 has 12 amino acids. V lost 5 bases and J lost 10, with 13 bases in between. CDR3 protein: CASSPGVLAQYF. As DNA, the CDR3 is TGTGCCAGCAGTCCGGGGGTACTAGCGCAGTATTTT.

CDR3 coding DNA: TGTGCCAGCAGTCCTTGGGGAGAGTCCTACGAGCAGTACTTC. It is translated as CASSPWGESYEQYF. V usage is TRBV28 and J usage is TRBJ2-7, with D maybe TRBD2 (5 bases). The CDR3 contains 14 residues. Trimming took 5 bases from V and 1 from J, leaving 12 bases between them. From germline, CDR1 is MDHEN and CDR2 SYDVKM.

The V gene is TRBV28, the J gene TRBJ2-7; possible D gene TRBD1, 6 bases. Trimming stripped 6 bases from V and 6 bases from J, with 9 bases between. Germline CDR1 is MDHEN and CDR2 is SYDVKM. The CDR3 is made up of 11 amino acids. Here the CDR3 reads CASRGAFEQYF. In DNA, the CDR3 is TGTGCCAGCAGGGGGGCCTTCGAGCAGTACTTC.